This T cell receptor (beta chain) was observed in a study of CD8 T cells in ankylosing spondylitis. Findings and limits, study-wide: A TCR beta motif of several highly homologous variants appeared characteristic of ankylosing spondylitis blood.

As to this clonotype: The antigen remains unidentified.

Generation of TCR beta libraries employed quantitative 5'-RACE incorporating molecular barcodes. From the 5' RACE reads, TCRdb called clonotypes with MiXCR, one entry per CDR3 protein. The table shows around 390,000 distinct CDR3 sequences, with around 20% occurring only once. Germline values: CDR1 SEHNR, CDR2 FQNEAQ (reference sequence). Trimming shortened V by 5 bases and J by 8 bases, and 18 bases separated the two germline ends. The CDR3 has 14 residues. This clonotype was sampled from a male donor with ankylosing spondylitis. The chain recombines TRBV7-9 with TRBJ1-2; D gene uncertain. Sequenced material: blood, either unsorted or a sorted T cell fraction (not recorded which). CDR3 DNA: TGTGCCAGCAGCCATCTCCAGCGGCATATCGGCTACACCTTC. It is translated as CASSHLQRHIGYTF.